The clone carrying this T cell receptor beta chain was counted between two and nine times. Its specificity is not known. This sample is drawn from a study of cytomegalovirus exposure and HLA in healthy donors. Study overall: The platform used for the roughly 130 validation repertoires matched that of the 600 to 800 first-cohort repertoires, a later analysis reported.

Sequencing was performed with immunoSEQ multiplex PCR; in TCRdb, only in-frame clones are kept and a portion is missing. Counted here are 90,000 or so clones, 85% occurring once; the ten biggest clones make up more than 20%. Study results and caveats: The listing of 150 to 200 TCR beta chains classed them as cytomegalovirus-associated.

The CDR3 loop spans 15 amino acids. CDR1 is MNHNS, CDR2 SASEGT, per germline. The V segment lost 1 base and the J segment 4 bases; nucleotides outside the gene matches: 5. Sequenced sample: PBMCs. This TCR was sampled from a man between 18 and 29 years old in good health and CMV-seropositive. This chain connects TRBV6-1 to TRBJ2-7, with 9 positions matching TRBD1. CDR3 in amino acids: CASSEEGQGGYEQYF. The CDR3 coding sequence is TGTGCCAGCAGTGAAGAGGGACAGGGTGGGTACGAGCAGTACTTC.